Here is one T cell receptor (beta chain) with its context. Its specificity is not known. The sample originates from a study of shared clonotypes between healthy human individuals. Broader study findings: Generally, naive subsets came out with larger estimated richness than memory subsets. Enrolling few donors narrowed the genetic and exposure-history diversity that was represented.

Profiling relied on immunoSEQ multiplex PCR, and the TCRdb table lists in-frame clones only, not all of them. The repertoire holds some 2 million clones, around 96% seen once, with more than 0.9% in the top ten. Naive CD8 cells lacked CD45RO and underwent positive selection for CCR7, leaving out terminally differentiated effector memory CD45RA+ cells. Trimming cost V 2 bases and J 7 bases, with 15 bases left between them. CDR1 and CDR2 from the germline V gene are SGHVS and FNYEAQ. CDR3 length: 16 amino acids. The V gene is TRBV7-6, the J gene TRBJ1-6, with a weak D call TRBD1 (5 bases). Material for sequencing was naive CD8+ T cells sorted from blood. This sequence originates from a man between 18 and 35 years old in good health. The CDR3 reads CASSLRLGGSNSPLHF. The DNA for the CDR3 is TGTGCCAGCAGCTTAAGACTGGGGGGTTCCAATTCACCCCTCCACTTT.